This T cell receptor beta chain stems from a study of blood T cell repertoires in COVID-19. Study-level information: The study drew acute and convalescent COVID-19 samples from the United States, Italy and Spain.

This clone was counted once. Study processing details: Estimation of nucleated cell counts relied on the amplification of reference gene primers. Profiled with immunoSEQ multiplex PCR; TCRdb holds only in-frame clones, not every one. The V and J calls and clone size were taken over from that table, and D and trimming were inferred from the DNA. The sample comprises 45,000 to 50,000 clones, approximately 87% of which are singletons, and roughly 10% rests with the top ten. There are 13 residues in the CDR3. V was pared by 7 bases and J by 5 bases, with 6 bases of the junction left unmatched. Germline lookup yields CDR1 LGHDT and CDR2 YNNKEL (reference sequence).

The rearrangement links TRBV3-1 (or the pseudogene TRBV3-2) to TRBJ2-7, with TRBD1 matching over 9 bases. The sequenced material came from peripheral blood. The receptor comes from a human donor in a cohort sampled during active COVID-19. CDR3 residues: CASNRDRVHEQYF. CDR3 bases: TGTGCCAGCAATCGGGACAGGGTCCACGAGCAGTACTTC.